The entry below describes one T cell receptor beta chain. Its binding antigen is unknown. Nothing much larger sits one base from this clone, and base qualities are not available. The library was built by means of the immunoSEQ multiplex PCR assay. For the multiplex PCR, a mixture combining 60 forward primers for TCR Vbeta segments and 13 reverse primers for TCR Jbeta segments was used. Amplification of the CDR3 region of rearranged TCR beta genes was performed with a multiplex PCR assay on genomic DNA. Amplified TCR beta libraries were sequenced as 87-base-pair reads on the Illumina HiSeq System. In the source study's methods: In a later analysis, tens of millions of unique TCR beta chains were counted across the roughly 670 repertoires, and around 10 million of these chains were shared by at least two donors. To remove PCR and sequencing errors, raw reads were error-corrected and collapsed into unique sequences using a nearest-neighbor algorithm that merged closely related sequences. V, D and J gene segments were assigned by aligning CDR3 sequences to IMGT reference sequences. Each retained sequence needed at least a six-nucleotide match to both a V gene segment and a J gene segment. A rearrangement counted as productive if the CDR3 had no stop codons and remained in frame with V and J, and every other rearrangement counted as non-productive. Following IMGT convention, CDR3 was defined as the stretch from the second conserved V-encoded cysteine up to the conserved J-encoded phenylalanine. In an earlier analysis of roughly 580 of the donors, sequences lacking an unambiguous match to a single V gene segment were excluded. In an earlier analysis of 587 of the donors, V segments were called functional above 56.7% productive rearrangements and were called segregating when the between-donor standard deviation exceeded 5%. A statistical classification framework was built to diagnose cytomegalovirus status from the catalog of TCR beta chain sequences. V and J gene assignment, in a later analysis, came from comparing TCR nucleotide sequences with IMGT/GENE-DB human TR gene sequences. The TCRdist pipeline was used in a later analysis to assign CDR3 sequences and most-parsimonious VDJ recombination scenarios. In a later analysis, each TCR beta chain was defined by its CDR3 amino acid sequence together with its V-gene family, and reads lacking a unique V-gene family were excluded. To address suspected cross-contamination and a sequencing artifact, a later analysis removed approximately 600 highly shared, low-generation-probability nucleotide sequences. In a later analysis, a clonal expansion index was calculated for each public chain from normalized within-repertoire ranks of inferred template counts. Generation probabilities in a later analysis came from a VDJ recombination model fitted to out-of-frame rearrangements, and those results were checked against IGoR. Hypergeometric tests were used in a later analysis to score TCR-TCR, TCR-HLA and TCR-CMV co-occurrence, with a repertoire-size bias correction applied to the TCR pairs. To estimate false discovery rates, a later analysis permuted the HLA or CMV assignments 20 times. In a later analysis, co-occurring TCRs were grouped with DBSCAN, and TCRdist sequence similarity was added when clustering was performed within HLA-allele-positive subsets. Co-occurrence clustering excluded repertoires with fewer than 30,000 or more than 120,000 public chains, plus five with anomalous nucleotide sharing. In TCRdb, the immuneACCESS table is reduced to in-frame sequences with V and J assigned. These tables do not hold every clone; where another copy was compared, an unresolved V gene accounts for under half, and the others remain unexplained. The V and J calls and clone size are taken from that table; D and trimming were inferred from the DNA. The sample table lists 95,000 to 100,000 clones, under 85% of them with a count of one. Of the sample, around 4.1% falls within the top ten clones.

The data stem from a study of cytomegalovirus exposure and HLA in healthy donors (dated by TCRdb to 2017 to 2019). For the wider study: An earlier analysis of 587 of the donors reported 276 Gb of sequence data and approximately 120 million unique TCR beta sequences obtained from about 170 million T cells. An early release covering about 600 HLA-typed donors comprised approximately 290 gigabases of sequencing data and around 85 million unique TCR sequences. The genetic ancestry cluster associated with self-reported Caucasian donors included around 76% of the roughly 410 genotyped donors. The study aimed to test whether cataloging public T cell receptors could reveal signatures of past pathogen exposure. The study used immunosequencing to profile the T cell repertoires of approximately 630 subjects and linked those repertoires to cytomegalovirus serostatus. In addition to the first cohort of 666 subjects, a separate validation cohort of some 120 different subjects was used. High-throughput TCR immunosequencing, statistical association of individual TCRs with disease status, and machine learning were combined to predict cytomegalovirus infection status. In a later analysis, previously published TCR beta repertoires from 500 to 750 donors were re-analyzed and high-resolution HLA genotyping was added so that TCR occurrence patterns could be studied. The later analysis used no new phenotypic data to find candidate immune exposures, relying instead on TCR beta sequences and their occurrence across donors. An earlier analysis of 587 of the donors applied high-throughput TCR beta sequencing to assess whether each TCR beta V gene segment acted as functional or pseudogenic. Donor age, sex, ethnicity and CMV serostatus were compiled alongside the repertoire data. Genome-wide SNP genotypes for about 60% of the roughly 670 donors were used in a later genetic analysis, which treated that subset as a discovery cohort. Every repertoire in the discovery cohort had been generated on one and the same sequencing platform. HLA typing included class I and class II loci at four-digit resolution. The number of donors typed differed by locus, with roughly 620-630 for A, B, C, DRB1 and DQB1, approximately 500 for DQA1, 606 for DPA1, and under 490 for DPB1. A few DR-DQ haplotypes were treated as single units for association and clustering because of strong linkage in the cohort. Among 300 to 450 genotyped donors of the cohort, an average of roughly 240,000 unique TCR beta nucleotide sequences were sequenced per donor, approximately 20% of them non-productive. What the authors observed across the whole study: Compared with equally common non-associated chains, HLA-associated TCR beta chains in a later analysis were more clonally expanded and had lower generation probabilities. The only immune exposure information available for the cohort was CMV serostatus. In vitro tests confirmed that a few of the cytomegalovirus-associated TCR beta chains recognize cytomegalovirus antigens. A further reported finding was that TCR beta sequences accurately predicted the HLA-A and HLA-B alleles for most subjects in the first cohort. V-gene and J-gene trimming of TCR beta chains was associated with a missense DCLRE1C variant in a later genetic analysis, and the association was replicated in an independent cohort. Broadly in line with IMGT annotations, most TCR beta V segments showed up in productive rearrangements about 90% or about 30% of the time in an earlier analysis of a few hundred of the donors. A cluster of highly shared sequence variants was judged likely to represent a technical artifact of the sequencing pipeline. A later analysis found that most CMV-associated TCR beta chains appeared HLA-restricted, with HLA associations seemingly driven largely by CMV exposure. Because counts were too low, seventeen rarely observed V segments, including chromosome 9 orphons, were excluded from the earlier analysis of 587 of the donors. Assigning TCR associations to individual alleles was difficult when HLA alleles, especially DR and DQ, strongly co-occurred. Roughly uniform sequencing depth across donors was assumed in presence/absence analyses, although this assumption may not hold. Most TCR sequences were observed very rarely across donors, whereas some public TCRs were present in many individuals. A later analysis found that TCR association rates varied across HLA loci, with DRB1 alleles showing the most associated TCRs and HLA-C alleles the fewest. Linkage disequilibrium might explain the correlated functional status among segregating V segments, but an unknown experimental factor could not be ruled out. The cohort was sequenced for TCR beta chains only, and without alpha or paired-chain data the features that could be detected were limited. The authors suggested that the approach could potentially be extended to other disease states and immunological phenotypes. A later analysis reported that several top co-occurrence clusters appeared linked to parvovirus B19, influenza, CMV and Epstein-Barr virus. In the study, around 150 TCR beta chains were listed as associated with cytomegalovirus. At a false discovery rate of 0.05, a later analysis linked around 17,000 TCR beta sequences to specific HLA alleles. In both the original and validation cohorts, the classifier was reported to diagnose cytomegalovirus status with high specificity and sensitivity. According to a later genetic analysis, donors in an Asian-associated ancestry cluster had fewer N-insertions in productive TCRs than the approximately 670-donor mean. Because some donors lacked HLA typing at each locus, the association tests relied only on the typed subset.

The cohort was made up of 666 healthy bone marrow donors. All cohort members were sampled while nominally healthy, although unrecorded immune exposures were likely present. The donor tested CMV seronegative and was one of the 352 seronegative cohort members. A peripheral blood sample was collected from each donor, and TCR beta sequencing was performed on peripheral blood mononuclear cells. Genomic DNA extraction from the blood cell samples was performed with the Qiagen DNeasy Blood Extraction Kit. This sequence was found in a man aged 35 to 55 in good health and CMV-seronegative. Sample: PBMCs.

The bases read TGTGCCAGCAGCTTAGTATCAGGAGAGCAGTTCTTC. This encodes CASSLVSGEQFF. The rearranged chain carries TRBV7-3 and TRBJ2-1; a confident D gene designation cannot be given. From cysteine to phenylalanine, the CDR3 is 12 amino acids long. This entry keeps only the CDR3 DNA: 36 bases, framed from base 1. V was cut back by 2 bases and J by 10 bases, leaving a gap of 9 bases between them. CDR1 and CDR2, looked up from the germline V gene, are SGHTA and FQGTGA.